Below are 25 T cell receptor beta chains sequenced from a single sample in a study of blood T cell repertoires in COVID-19. Repertoires were generated with immunoSEQ multiplex PCR, while TCRdb's copy carries only in-frame clones and drops some. The sample lists around 100,000 clones, over 70% seen once, with about 16% in the top ten. Material: peripheral blood. These receptors were collected from a man aged 45-65 years with acute or convalescent COVID-19.

The gene calls are TRBV7-9 and TRBJ2-7; TRBD2 might be the D (6 bases). The germline V gene has CDR1 SEHNR and CDR2 FQNEAQ (reference sequence). Between the trimmed V and J ends, which lost 5 bases and 2 bases, there was a span of 13 bases. This CDR3 is 14 amino acids long. The CDR3 DNA is TGTGCCAGCAGCATTTCCGGACTACCCTACGAGCAGTACTTC. It translates to CASSISGLPYEQYF.

This chain connects TRBV11-1 to TRBJ2-5, with a tentative D call TRBD1 (5 bases). Trimming removed 5 bases at V and 5 bases at J, with 15 bases between. The length of the CDR3 is 14 residues. Germline V CDR1 and CDR2: SGHAT, FQDESV (reference sequence). In DNA, the CDR3 is TGTGCCAGCAGCCCACTAAGGGGTTGGGAGACCCAGTACTTC. Protein sequence: CASSPLRGWETQYF.

The rearrangement links TRBV6-5 to TRBJ1-2; 10 nucleotides match TRBD1. The ends lost 5 bases at V and 3 bases at J; junction bases unmatched: 6. The CDR3 contains 15 residues. Germline V gene lookup returns CDR1 MNHEY and CDR2 SVGAGI. CDR3 bases: TGTGCCAGCAGTCGACAGGGGGCGGATTACTATGGCTACACCTTC. Translating gives CASSRQGADYYGYTF.

The gene calls are TRBV4-1 and TRBJ2-1, with 11 bases matching TRBD1. Losses at the gene ends were 7 bases for V and 0 bases for J; bases not matched to a gene: 8. Germline V CDR1 and CDR2: MGHRA, YSYEKL. This CDR3 contains 17 residues. CDR3 amino acids: CASTPTGTGGSYNEQFF. The CDR3 DNA sequence: TGCGCCAGCACCCCCACCGGGACAGGGGGCTCCTACAATGAGCAGTTCTTC.

This clone was recorded only once. V is TRBV11-2 and J is TRBJ2-1; possibly TRBD1 for D (6 bases). V lost 5 bases to trimming and J lost 4 bases, with 12 bases between them. Per the germline V gene, CDR1 is SGHAT and CDR2 is FQNNGV. The CDR3 consists of 14 residues. CDR3 loop: CASSPDRLYNEQFF. The CDR3 nucleotides read TGTGCCAGCAGCCCGGACAGATTATACAATGAGCAGTTCTTC.

V gene TRBV28 combines with J gene TRBJ1-5; D remains unclear. The CDR3 length is 10 residues. Deletions cut 10 bases from V and 7 bases from J, with 8 bases between. Per germline, CDR1 MDHEN and CDR2 SYDVKM. CDR3 nucleotides: TGTGCCACCGGAGAACAGCCCCAGCATTTT. Protein: CATGEQPQHF.

This clone was seen a single time. The genes are TRBV20-1 and TRBJ2-5, with D unclear. V was cut by 6 bases and J by 9 bases, with 14 bases left in between. The CDR3 totals 11 residues. Per the germline V gene, CDR1 is DFQATT and CDR2 is SNEGSKA (reference sequence). CDR3 DNA: TGCAGTGCGTTACAACCCGAAGCCCAGTACTTC. Its translation: CSALQPEAQYF.

The chain joins TRBV24-1 to TRBJ2-1; no definite D call. Germline CDR1 and CDR2: KGHDR and SFDVKD. V lost 3 bases and J lost 7, with 12 bases in between. The CDR3 totals 14 residues. In DNA form, the CDR3 reads TGTGCCACCAGTGATCCCGCCCCTAGAAATGAGCAGTTCTTC. Translated: CATSDPAPRNEQFF.

This clone was detected only a few times. This chain links TRBV7-2 with TRBJ2-3; 7 bases map to TRBD2. From germline, CDR1 is SGHTA and CDR2 FQGNSA. The CDR3 loop spans 17 amino acids. Trimming cost V 1 base and J 0 bases; bases outside gene matches: 7. The CDR3 protein is CASSLGGAAGSTDTQYF. In DNA, the CDR3 is TGTGCCAGCAGCTTAGGCGGGGCAGCGGGGAGCACAGATACGCAGTATTTT.

This chain joins TRBV7-8 and TRBJ2-7; 7 bases agree with TRBD1. The CDR3 sequence is 13 residues long. The V gene end was trimmed by 4 bases and the J gene end by 3 bases; junction bases not matched to a gene: 3. In germline, CDR1 is SGHVS, CDR2 FQNEAQ. In DNA, the CDR3 is TGTGCCAGCAGCTCGGGACAGATCTACGAGCAGTACTTC. Translation: CASSSGQIYEQYF.

The chain carries TRBV3-1 (or the pseudogene TRBV3-2) and TRBJ2-1; possibly TRBD2 for D (6 bases). CDR1 LGHDT and CDR2 YNNKEL come from the germline V gene (reference sequence). With 0 bases removed from V and 13 bases from J, the gap between germline ends came to 19 bases. CDR3 length: 15 residues. The CDR3 sequence: CASSQDKGGIGSQFF. In DNA, the CDR3 is TGTGCCAGCAGCCAAGATAAGGGAGGTATCGGTTCCCAGTTCTTC.

This clone has a handful of counts. The rearrangement links TRBV19 to TRBJ1-5; D remains unclear. CDR3 length equals 14 residues. Per the germline V gene, CDR1 is LNHDA and CDR2 is SQIVND (reference sequence). The V end was cut by 5 bases, the J end by 0 bases, with 8 bases between. Written as DNA, the CDR3 is TGTGCCAGTAGTGCGGGTTATAGCAATCAGCCCCAGCATTTT. Residues: CASSAGYSNQPQHF.

This clone was detected only once. This chain links TRBV18 with TRBJ2-1; TRBD1 aligns across 8 bases. Germline lookup yields CDR1 KGHSH and CDR2 LQKENI. The CDR3 runs 17 residues. J was trimmed by 5 bases and V by 3 bases; bases with no gene match: 12. The CDR3 bases are TGTGCCAGCTCACCTTTAGCACGGACAGGGAGGAACAATGAGCAGTTCTTC. It codes for CASSPLARTGRNNEQFF.

DNA of the CDR3: TGTGCCAGCAGCCCGGGGACAGGACGCGGCTACACCTTC. Amino acids: CASSPGTGRGYTF. The chain uses TRBV7-2 and TRBJ1-2; 8 bases are a match to TRBD1. The CDR3 is 13 amino acids. The V gene's germline CDR1 is SGHTA and CDR2 FQGNSA. V shed 5 bases, J shed 8 bases, and the junction held 7 bases outside the gene matches.

The chain recombines TRBV13 with TRBJ1-6; TRBD1 is a possible D gene (5 bases). This CDR3 contains 14 residues. Trimming stripped 1 base from V and 7 bases from J, with 8 bases between. In germline, CDR1 is PRHDT, CDR2 FYEKMQ (reference sequence). The DNA of the CDR3 is TGTGCCAGCAGCTTAGTGGCAGGGAATTCACCCCTCCACTTT. This codes for CASSLVAGNSPLHF.

V gene TRBV29-1 combines with J gene TRBJ2-2; 9 bases map to TRBD2. V lost 7 bases and J lost 2; bases outside the gene matches: 14. CDR1 and CDR2 (germline): SQVTM, ANQGSEA. The CDR3 extends over 17 amino acids. This CDR3 reads CSASDPSGDPNTGELFF. The CDR3 DNA reads as TGCAGCGCCTCAGACCCTAGCGGGGACCCAAACACCGGGGAGCTGTTTTTT.

The genes are TRBV19 and TRBJ2-7; 8 bases fit TRBD2. The CDR3 spans 14 residues. Trimming cost V 1 base and J 6 bases; bases outside gene matches: 5. Per the germline V gene, CDR1 is LNHDA and CDR2 is SQIVND (reference sequence). The CDR3: CASSIVAGNSEQYF. CDR3 in DNA: TGTGCCAGTAGTATAGTAGCGGGGAACTCCGAGCAGTACTTC.

Remarks on this clone: The junction shows a germline mismatch at one end, possibly a read error. V usage is TRBV19 and J usage is TRBJ2-2; D might be TRBD1 (6 bases). The length of the CDR3 is 15 residues. Germline assignment: CDR1 LNHDA and CDR2 SQIVND (reference sequence). The CDR3 sequence: CASMVGAGNAGELFF. In DNA, the CDR3 is TGTGCCAGTATGGTGGGGGCCGGGAACGCCGGGGAGCTGTTTTTT.

The chain links TRBV5-1 to TRBJ2-3; TRBD2 matches at 10 bases. Germline-derived CDR1 and CDR2 are SGHRS and YFSETQ. This CDR3 is built from 16 residues. J was trimmed by 2 bases and V by 1 base; bases with no gene match: 4. DNA of the CDR3: TGCGCCAGCAGCTTGTTACTAGCGGGACCCACAGATACGCAGTATTTT. Encoded protein: CASSLLLAGPTDTQYF.

The chain couples TRBV5-4 to TRBJ2-5; 7 bases align to TRBD1. V trimming: 4 bases; J trimming: 1 base; junction bases outside the gene matches: 10. The CDR3 is made up of 16 amino acids. CDR1 SGHNT and CDR2 YYREEE come from the germline V gene (reference sequence). The DNA for the CDR3 is TGTGCCAGCAGCCCGGGTCTGACAGGGCCCCAAGAGACCCAGTACTTC. Translating gives CASSPGLTGPQETQYF. Together with reference TRBV5-4 and TRBJ2-5, the CDR3 gives the full variable domain: ETGVTQSPTHLIKTRGQQVTLRCSSQSGHNTVSWYQQALGQGPQFIFQYYREEENGRGNFPPRFSGLQFPNYSSELNVNALELDDSALYLCASSPGLTGPQETQYFGPGTRLLVL.

The rearrangement links TRBV6-5 to TRBJ2-7; the match to TRBD2 covers 11 bases. Looked up from germline, CDR1 is MNHEY and CDR2 is SVGAGI. Trimming took 5 bases from V and 3 from J; bases not matched to a gene: 6. This CDR3 contains 15 residues. The CDR3 is CASSPTSGRFYEQYF. CDR3 nucleotides: TGTGCCAGCAGTCCTACTAGCGGGAGATTCTACGAGCAGTACTTC.

The genes are TRBV5-1 and TRBJ2-5; 7 nucleotides match TRBD1. The CDR3 is made up of 14 amino acids. The junction had 4 bases not matched to a gene; V was cut back by 4 bases and J by 1 base. Germline V gene data show CDR1 as SGHRS and CDR2 as YFSETQ. This CDR3 reads CASSVQGIQETQYF. For the CDR3, the DNA is TGCGCCAGCAGCGTACAGGGGATCCAAGAGACCCAGTACTTC.

The chain employs TRBV6-5 and TRBJ1-2, with D uncertain. Trimming removed 6 bases from V and 6 bases from J, with 8 bases in between. The V gene's germline CDR1 is MNHEY and CDR2 SVGAGI. The CDR3 length is 11 residues. CDR3 region: CASSLGDGYTF. DNA for the CDR3: TGTGCCAGCAGCCTGGGCGATGGCTACACCTTC.

V usage is TRBV7-2 and J usage is TRBJ1-6; D gene uncertain. The CDR3 length is 15 residues. Germline CDR1 reads SGHTA; CDR2 reads FQGNSA. Trimming removed 1 base from V and 7 bases from J, with 11 bases in between. DNA for the CDR3: TGTGCCAGCAGCTTAGTGGGGTCGGGAAATTCACCCCTCCACTTT. This gives the protein CASSLVGSGNSPLHF.

The chain is built from TRBV9 and TRBJ1-6; weak D call: TRBD1 (6 bases). V lost 4 bases to trimming and J lost 11 bases, with 13 bases between them. From germline, CDR1 is SGDLS and CDR2 YYNGEE. The CDR3 covers 13 residues. CDR3 loop: CASSLREGAPLHF. The CDR3, as DNA: TGTGCCAGCAGCCTCCGGGAGGGGGCACCCCTCCACTTT.